The rows below give T cell receptor beta chains drawn from one sample of a study of neoadjuvant nivolumab and ipilimumab in lung cancer. Sequenced by immunoSEQ multiplex PCR; TCRdb stores in-frame clones only, minus some. The table has 15,000 to 20,000 clones, approximately 76% seen once. Here the sequenced sample was tumor tissue, taken after neoadjuvant nivolumab, alone or with ipilimumab, at or shortly before surgery. The receptors derive from an adult with non-small cell lung cancer. The CDR3 runs from the conserved cysteine through the conserved F or W. Fields, in order: J gene, V gene, clone size, D gene, CDR3 DNA, CDR3 protein. A D gene is named only where the DNA matches it firmly. A clone size is listed for some rows: how often the clone was seen (once, few, many), or a class if it is expanded.

TRBJ1-5	TRBV11-2	few	NA	TGTGCCAGCAGCCCAATGGCTGGCGCAGGCCAGCCCCAGCATTTT	CASSPMAGAGQPQHF
TRBJ2-7	TRBV9	NA	NA	TGTGCCAGCAGCCTCAGAGCGAGGGATGAGCAGTACTTC	CASSLRARDEQYF
TRBJ1-1	TRBV2	few	TRBD1	TGTGCCAGCAGAGAAACCGGACAGGCGGGTACTGAAGCTTTCTTT	CASRETGQAGTEAFF
TRBJ1-5	TRBV7-2	few	TRBD1	TGTGCCAGCAGCAAGGACAGGGTCCAGCCCCAGCATTTT	CASSKDRVQPQHF
TRBJ2-3	TRBV15	NA	NA	TGTGCCACCAGCAGTCTGGGGGGAGGAGATACGCAGTATTTT	CATSSLGGGDTQYF
TRBJ2-1	TRBV6-1	NA	NA	TGTGCCAGCAGCGCCCTTCGGAGCAATGAGCAGTTCTTC	CASSALRSNEQFF
TRBJ2-2	TRBV7-8	NA	NA	TGTGCCAGCAGCTTTAGTGCGAACACCGGGGAGCTGTTTTTT	CASSFSANTGELFF
TRBJ1-4	TRBV15	NA	TRBD1	TGTGCCACCAGCACACAGGGGGCTAATGAAAAACTGTTTTTT	CATSTQGANEKLFF
TRBJ1-2	TRBV19	NA	TRBD1	TGTGCCAGTACCTTTTGGGACAGGGGCCCCTATAAAACTCATGGCTACACCTTC	CASTFWDRGPYKTHGYTF
TRBJ2-3	TRBV4-2	NA	TRBD2	TGTGCCAGCAGCTACCTAGCGGAAGGCACAGATACGCAGTATTTT	CASSYLAEGTDTQYF
TRBJ1-1	TRBV7-2	few	NA	TGTGCCAGCAGCTTACGGGCCAACACTGAAGCTTTCTTT	CASSLRANTEAFF
TRBJ1-5	TRBV19	NA	TRBD1	TGTGCCAGTAGGAACGGACAGGGGAATCAGCCCCAGCATTTT	CASRNGQGNQPQHF
TRBJ2-3	TRBV5-1	NA	NA	TGCGCCAGCAAGTGGAGCGGGGGACAGGGAACAGATACGCAGTATTTT	CASKWSGGQGTDTQYF
TRBJ2-5	TRBV2	NA	TRBD2	TGTGCCAGCAGCAACGGACTAGCGGGGGGACGGGAGACCCAGTACTTC	CASSNGLAGGRETQYF
TRBJ2-2	TRBV6-5	NA	NA	TGTGCCAGCAGCTACTCCGGCGGGGAAGCCGGGGAGCTGTTTTTT	CASSYSGGEAGELFF
TRBJ2-7	TRBV6-1	once	NA	TGTGCCAGCAGTGAAATCTGGCAGGGACCCTACGAGCAGTACTTC	CASSEIWQGPYEQYF
TRBJ1-2	TRBV5-5	NA	NA	TGTGCCAGCAGCTTGGCCTATGGGGAGAACTATGGCTACACCTTC	CASSLAYGENYGYTF
TRBJ2-2	TRBV10-2	few	TRBD1	TGCGCCAGCAGCGAGGACAGGTTCTCCACCGGGGAGCTGTTTTTT	CASSEDRFSTGELFF
TRBJ2-1	TRBV6-5	NA	NA	TGTGCCAGCAGTTCCCCAGGGGTACATGAGCAGTTCTTC	CASSSPGVHEQFF
TRBJ1-5	TRBV18	once	TRBD1	TGTGCCAGCTCACCACAGACAGGGGTTAGCAATCAGCCCCAGCATTTT	CASSPQTGVSNQPQHF
TRBJ1-4	TRBV18	NA	NA	TGTGCCAGCTCACCACCAGGTGAATTAGGACGTCTGTTTTTT	CASSPPGELGRLFF
TRBJ2-2	TRBV7-2	NA	TRBD2	TGTGCCAGCAGCCCGCGCAAGCGGGGGGGTCGCACCGGGGAGCTGTTTTTT	CASSPRKRGGRTGELFF
TRBJ1-1	TRBV25-1	once	NA	TGTGCCAGCAGTGAATATAAAGGGGTGAACACTGAAGCTTTCTTT	CASSEYKGVNTEAFF
TRBJ1-2	TRBV29-1	few	NA	TGCAGCGCCGACGGGGGAGACTATGGCTACACCTTC	CSADGGDYGYTF
TRBJ2-5	TRBV11-2	NA	NA	TGTGCCAGCAGCTTAGAACGAGGAGGCAGGTACCAAGAGACCCAGTACTTC	CASSLERGGRYQETQYF
TRBJ1-5	TRBV10-2	NA	NA	TGCGCCAGCAGCCAGGGGTTGGACAGAAGCAATCAGCCCCAGCATTTT	CASSQGLDRSNQPQHF
TRBJ1-2	TRBV10-2	NA	NA	TGCGCCAGCAGTGCGGGTGTGGGGGTTGGAGTTGATGGCTACACCTTC	CASSAGVGVGVDGYTF